This entry describes one T cell receptor (beta chain). These data come from a study of blood T cell repertoires in COVID-19. Study in general: PBMCs, B-cell-depleted T cells, or T cells were the source of the cDNA or gDNA that made up the material.

Libraries were prepared by immunoSEQ multiplex PCR; TCRdb keeps only in-frame clonotypes and omits some of them. The data contain approximately 130,000 clones, roughly 87% of them singletons. Germline values: CDR1 LNHNV, CDR2 YYDKDF (reference sequence). The CDR3 extends over 18 amino acids. The ends lost 1 base at V and 4 bases at J; junction bases unmatched: 13. Cohort 3 recovered donors had two negative PCRs, clearance, or symptom resolution. The sequence derives from a man aged 30-40 years who had recovered from COVID-19. The V call is TRBV15, the J call TRBJ2-1; 7 bases fit TRBD2. The sequenced sample was PBMCs or T cells enriched from blood (not recorded which). This chain's CDR3 is CATSRVGETSIRYNEQFF. The CDR3 DNA is TGTGCCACCAGCAGAGTCGGGGAGACTAGCATCAGGTACAATGAGCAGTTCTTC.